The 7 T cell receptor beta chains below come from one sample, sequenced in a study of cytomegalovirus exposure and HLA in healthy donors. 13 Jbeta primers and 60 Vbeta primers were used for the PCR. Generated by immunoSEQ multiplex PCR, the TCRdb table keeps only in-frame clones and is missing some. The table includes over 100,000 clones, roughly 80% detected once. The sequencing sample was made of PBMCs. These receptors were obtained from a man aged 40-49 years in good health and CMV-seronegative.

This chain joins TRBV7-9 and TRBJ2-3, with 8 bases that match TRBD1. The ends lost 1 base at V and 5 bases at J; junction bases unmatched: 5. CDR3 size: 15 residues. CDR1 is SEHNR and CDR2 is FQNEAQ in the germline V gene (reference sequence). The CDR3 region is CASSLGTGLGDTQYF. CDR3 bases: TGTGCCAGCAGCTTAGGGACAGGGTTAGGAGATACGCAGTATTTT.

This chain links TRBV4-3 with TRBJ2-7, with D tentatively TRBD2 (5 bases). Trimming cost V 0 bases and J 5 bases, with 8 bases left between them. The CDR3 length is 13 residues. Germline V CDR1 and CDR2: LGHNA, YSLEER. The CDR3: CASSQEAGDEQYF. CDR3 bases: TGCGCCAGCAGCCAAGAAGCCGGGGACGAGCAGTACTTC.

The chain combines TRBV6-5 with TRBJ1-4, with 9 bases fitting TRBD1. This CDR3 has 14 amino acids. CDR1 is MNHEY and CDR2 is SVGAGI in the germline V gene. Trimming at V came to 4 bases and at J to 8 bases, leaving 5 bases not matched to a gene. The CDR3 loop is CASSLDRGKEKLFF. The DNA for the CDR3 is TGTGCCAGCAGTTTGGACAGGGGCAAGGAAAAACTGTTTTTT.

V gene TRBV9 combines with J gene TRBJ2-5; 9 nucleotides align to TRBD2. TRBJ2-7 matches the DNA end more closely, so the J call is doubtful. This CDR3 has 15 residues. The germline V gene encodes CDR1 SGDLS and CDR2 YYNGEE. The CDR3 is CASSVASGGLYEQYF. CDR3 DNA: TGTGCCAGCAGCGTAGCGAGCGGGGGGCTCTACGAGCAGTACTTC.

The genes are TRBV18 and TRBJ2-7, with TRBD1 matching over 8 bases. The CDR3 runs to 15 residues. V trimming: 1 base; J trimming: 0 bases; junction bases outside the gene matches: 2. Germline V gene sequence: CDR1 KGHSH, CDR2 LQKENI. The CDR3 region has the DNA TGTGCCAGCTCACCACGGACAGGGATCTCCTACGAGCAGTACTTC. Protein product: CASSPRTGISYEQYF.

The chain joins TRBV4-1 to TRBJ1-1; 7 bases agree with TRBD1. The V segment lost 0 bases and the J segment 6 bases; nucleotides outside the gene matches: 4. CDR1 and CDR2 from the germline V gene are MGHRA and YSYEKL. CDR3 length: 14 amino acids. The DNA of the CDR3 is TGCGCCAGCAGCCAAGAGGGGCAGGGGGCTGAAGCTTTCTTT. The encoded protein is CASSQEGQGAEAFF.

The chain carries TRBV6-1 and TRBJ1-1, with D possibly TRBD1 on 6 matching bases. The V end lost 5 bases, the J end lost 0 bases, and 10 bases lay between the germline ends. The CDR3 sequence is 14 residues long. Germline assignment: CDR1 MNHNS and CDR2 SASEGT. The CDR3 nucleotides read TGTGCCAGCAGTTGGGACACTTTGAACACTGAAGCTTTCTTT. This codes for CASSWDTLNTEAFF.